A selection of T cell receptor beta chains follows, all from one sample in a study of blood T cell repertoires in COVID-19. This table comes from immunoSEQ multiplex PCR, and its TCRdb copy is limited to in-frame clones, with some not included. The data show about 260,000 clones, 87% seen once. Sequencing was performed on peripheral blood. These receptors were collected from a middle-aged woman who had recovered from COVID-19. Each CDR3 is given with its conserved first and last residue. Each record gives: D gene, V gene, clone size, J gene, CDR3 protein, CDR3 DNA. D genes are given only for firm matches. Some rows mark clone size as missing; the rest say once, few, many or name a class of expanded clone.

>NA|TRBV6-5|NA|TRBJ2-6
CASSYGQPGANVLTF
TGTGCCAGCAGTTACGGACAGCCTGGGGCCAACGTCCTGACTTTC
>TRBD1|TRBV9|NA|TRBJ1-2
CASTRQGAGGYTF
TGTGCCAGCACCAGACAGGGGGCGGGAGGCTACACCTTC
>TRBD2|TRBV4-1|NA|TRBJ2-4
CASSQGGLIQYF
TGCGCCAGCAGCCAGGGGGGGTTGATTCAGTACTTC
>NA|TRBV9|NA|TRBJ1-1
CASSDRGNTEAFF
TGTGCCAGCAGCGACCGGGGAAACACTGAAGCTTTCTTT
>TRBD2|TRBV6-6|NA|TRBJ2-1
CASSLYHDLAGGRNEQFF
TGTGCCAGCAGTCTCTACCACGACCTAGCGGGGGGGCGTAATGAGCAGTTCTTC
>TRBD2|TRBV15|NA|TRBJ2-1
CATSAKIGGGYNEQFF
TGTGCCACCAGCGCTAAGATCGGGGGGGGATACAATGAGCAGTTCTTC
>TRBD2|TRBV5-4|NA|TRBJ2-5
CASSLGTSGGQGGETQYF
TGTGCCAGCAGCTTGGGGACTAGCGGGGGGCAAGGGGGAGAGACCCAGTACTTC
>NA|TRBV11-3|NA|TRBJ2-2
CASSLARVGELFF
TGTGCCAGCAGCTTAGCCCGGGTAGGGGAGCTGTTTTTT
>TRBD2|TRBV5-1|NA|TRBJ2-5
CASSGGLAVKETQYF
TGCGCCAGCAGCGGCGGACTAGCGGTTAAAGAGACCCAGTACTTC
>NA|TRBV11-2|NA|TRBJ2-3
CASSLGSSPGDTQYF
TGTGCCAGCAGCTTAGGATCATCGCCCGGAGATACGCAGTATTTT
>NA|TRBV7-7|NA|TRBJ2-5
CASSLVFAEGETQYF
TGTGCTAGCAGCTTAGTGTTCGCAGAGGGAGAGACCCAGTACTTC
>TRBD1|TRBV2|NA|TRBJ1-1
CASSRDRVGNTEAFF
TGTGCCAGCAGTAGAGACAGGGTCGGGAACACTGAAGCTTTCTTT
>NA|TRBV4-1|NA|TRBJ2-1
CASSQGHRAYNEQFF
TGCGCCAGCAGCCAAGGCCACAGGGCCTACAATGAGCAGTTCTTC
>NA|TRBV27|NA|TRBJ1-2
CASSLFSQPDGYTF
TGTGCCAGCAGTTTATTTAGCCAGCCGGATGGCTACACCTTC
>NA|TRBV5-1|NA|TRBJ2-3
CASSFLTGGEGTDTQYF
TGCGCCAGCAGCTTTTTGACAGGAGGAGAGGGCACAGATACGCAGTATTTT
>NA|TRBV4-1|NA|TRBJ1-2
CASSAAGTGNYGYTF
TGCGCCAGCAGCGCGGCCGGAACAGGGAACTATGGCTACACCTTC
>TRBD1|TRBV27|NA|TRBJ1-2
CASSLNQGARGYTF
TGTGCCAGCAGTTTAAACCAGGGGGCGCGGGGCTACACCTTC
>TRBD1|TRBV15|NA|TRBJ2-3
CATSSLTGFHTQYF
TGTGCCACCAGCAGTCTGACAGGGTTCCATACGCAGTATTTT
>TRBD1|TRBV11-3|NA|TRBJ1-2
CASSSRDRVPVNHYGYTF
TGTGCCAGCAGCTCCCGGGACAGGGTTCCGGTTAATCACTATGGCTACACCTTC
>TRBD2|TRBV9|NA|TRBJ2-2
CASSAGGAVSQNTGELFF
TGTGCCAGCAGCGCCGGGGGGGCTGTCTCTCAAAACACCGGGGAGCTGTTTTTT
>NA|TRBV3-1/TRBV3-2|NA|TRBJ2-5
CASSQLAEETQYF
TGTGCCAGCAGCCAATTGGCAGAAGAGACCCAGTACTTC
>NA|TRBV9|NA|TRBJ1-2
CASSVDHSRLYYGYTF
TGTGCCAGCAGCGTAGACCACAGCCGGTTATACTATGGCTACACCTTC
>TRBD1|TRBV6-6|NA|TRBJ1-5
CASSDRGSDQPQHF
TGTGCCAGCAGTGACAGGGGCTCCGATCAGCCCCAGCATTTT
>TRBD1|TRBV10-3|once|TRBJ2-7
CAIGLGTGPNYEQYF
TGTGCCATCGGGCTCGGGACAGGGCCGAACTACGAGCAGTACTTC
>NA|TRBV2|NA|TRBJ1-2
CASSERGRRPYGYTF
TGTGCCAGCAGTGAGCGGGGGCGCAGGCCCTATGGCTACACCTTC
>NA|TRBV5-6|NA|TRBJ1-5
CASSLAGLSQPQHF
TGTGCCAGCAGCTTAGCAGGGCTAAGTCAGCCCCAGCATTTT
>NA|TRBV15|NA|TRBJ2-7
CATSRDPQSYEQYF
TGTGCCACCAGCAGAGATCCCCAGTCCTACGAGCAGTACTTC
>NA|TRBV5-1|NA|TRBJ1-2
CASSTGTTNYGYTF
TGCGCCAGCAGCACCGGGACAACTAACTATGGCTACACCTTC
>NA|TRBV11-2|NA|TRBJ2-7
CASSPDQGYEQYF
TGTGCCAGCAGCCCGGATCAGGGCTACGAGCAGTACTTC
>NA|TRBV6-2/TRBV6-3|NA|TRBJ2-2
CASSRHGQRTGELFF
TGTGCCAGCAGCCGACACGGACAGCGCACCGGGGAGCTGTTTTTT
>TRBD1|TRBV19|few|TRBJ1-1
CASSTTRGRITEAFF
TGTGCCAGTAGTACAACCAGGGGGCGAATCACTGAAGCTTTCTTT
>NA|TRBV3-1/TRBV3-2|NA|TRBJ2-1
CASSHPRGLPPHEQFF
TGTGCCAGCAGTCATCCTCGGGGACTTCCCCCCCATGAGCAGTTCTTC
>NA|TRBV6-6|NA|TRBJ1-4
CASSRLQGGRPGNEKLFF
TGTGCCAGCAGTCGGTTACAGGGAGGGAGGCCGGGGAATGAAAAACTGTTTTTT
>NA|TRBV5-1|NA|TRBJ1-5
CASSLGGSRYQPQHF
TGCGCCAGCAGCTTGGGAGGTTCGCGTTATCAGCCCCAGCATTTT
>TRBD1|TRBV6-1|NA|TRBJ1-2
CASSEAGTGGAQDYTF
TGTGCCAGCAGTGAAGCTGGAACAGGGGGAGCGCAAGACTACACCTTC
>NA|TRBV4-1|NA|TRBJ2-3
CASSWLVEGAESADTQYF
TGCGCCAGCAGCTGGTTGGTGGAGGGGGCGGAATCGGCGGATACGCAGTATTTT
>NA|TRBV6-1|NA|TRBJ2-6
CASSEALRGKGANVLTF
TGTGCCAGCAGTGAAGCGCTTCGGGGGAAAGGGGCCAACGTCCTGACTTTC
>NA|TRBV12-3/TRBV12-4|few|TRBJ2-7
CASSRNQGYEQYF
TGTGCCAGCAGCCGAAACCAGGGATACGAGCAGTACTTC
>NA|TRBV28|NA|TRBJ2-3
CASSLVQESDTQYF
TGTGCCAGCAGCCTCGTACAGGAATCAGATACGCAGTATTTT
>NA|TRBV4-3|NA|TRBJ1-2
CASSQNWQAGYGYTF
TGCGCCAGCAGCCAGAATTGGCAGGCCGGCTATGGCTACACCTTC
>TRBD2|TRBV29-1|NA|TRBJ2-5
CSVSEERGRARETQYF
TGCAGCGTGTCGGAAGAGCGGGGTCGGGCCAGGGAGACCCAGTACTTC
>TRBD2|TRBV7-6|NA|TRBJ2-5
CASSLGGTSSQETQYF
TGTGCCAGCAGCTTAGGAGGGACTAGCAGCCAGGAGACCCAGTACTTC
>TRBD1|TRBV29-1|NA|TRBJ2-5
CSAHLGQGSKTQYF
TGCAGCGCTCACTTGGGACAGGGTAGTAAGACCCAGTACTTC
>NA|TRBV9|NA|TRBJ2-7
CASSSEGGYEQYF
TGTGCCAGCAGCTCCGAGGGAGGTTACGAGCAGTACTTC
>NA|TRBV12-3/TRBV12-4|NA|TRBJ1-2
CASSPGGPLGYTF
TGTGCCAGCAGTCCAGGTGGCCCCTTGGGCTACACCTTC
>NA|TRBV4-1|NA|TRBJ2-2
CASSQALARRSTGELFF
TGCGCCAGCAGCCAAGCCCTTGCTAGGAGGAGCACCGGGGAGCTGTTTTTT
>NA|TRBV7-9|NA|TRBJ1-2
CASTSRTSYGYTF
TGTGCCAGCACTTCCCGCACTTCATATGGCTACACCTTC
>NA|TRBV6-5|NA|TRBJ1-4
CASSRPGVGEKLFF
TGTGCCAGCAGTCGCCCGGGGGTCGGGGAAAAACTGTTTTTT
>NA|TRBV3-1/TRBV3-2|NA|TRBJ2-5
CASSQAGGSETQYF
TGTGCCAGCAGCCAGGCAGGGGGGAGCGAGACCCAGTACTTC
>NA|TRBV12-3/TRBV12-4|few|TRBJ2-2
CASSLFGAGELFF
TGTGCCAGCAGTTTATTCGGGGCCGGGGAGCTGTTTTTT
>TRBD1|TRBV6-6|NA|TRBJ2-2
CASSYDREGTGELFF
TGTGCCAGCAGTTACGACAGGGAAGGCACCGGGGAGCTGTTTTTT
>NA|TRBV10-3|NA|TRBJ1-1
CAISDLRFHTEAFF
TGTGCCATCAGTGATCTCAGATTTCACACTGAAGCTTTCTTT
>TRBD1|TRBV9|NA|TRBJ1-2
CASSGIKQGVVHYGYTF
TGTGCCAGCAGCGGGATCAAACAGGGGGTGGTTCACTATGGCTACACCTTC
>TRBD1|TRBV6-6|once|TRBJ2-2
CASSRFGGQANTGELFF
TGTGCCAGCAGTCGGTTCGGGGGACAGGCAAACACCGGGGAGCTGTTTTTT